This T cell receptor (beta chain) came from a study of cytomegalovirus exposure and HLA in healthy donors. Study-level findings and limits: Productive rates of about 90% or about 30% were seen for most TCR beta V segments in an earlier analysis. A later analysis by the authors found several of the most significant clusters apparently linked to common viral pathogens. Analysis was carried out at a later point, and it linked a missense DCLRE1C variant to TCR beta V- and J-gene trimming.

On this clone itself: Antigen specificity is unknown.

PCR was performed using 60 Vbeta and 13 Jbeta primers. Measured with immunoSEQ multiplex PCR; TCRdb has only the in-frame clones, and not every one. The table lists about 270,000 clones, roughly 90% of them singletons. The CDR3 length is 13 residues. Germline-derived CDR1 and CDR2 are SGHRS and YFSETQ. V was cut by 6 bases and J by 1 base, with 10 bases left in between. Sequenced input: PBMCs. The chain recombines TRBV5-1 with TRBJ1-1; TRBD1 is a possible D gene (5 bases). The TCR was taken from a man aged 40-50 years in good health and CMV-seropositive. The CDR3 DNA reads TGCGCCAGCACCAGGGATTGGAACACTGAAGCTTTCTTT. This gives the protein CASTRDWNTEAFF.